The text below deals with one T cell receptor beta chain. This sequence may be a read error, since a much larger clone differs from it by one base. Since no conserved phenylalanine or tryptophan closes the CDR3, a read error is the likely cause. Each CDR3 protein gets one entry after TCRdb re-called the PCR reads with MiXCR. The sample consists of a few hundred thousand distinct CDR3 sequences, roughly a quarter of them appearing once. CDR3 length: 12 amino acids. Looked up from germline, CDR1 is SGDLS and CDR2 is YYNGEE. Trimming shortened V by 3 bases and J by 6 bases, and 6 bases separated the two germline ends. The data were obtained in a study of molecular identifiers for immune sequencing clone quantification.

The TCR originated in a human donor in good health. Some libraries in this study had Jurkat cell RNA spiked in. The specimen was naive CD8+ T cells from blood, with Jurkat cell RNA spiked in. Subset of the sample: FACS-sorted CD8+CD4-CCR7+CD45RA+ naive T cells. The chain is built from TRBV9 and TRBJ2-2; D is perhaps TRBD1 or TRBD2 (5 bases each). CDR3 sequence: CASSGGAGELFL. The CDR3 DNA follows: TGTGCCAGCAGCGGAGGGGCCGGGGAGCTGTTTCTT.